The following is a T cell receptor (beta chain) sequence with its context. These data are taken from a study of T cell responses to AZD1222 COVID-19 vaccine. The CDR3 has 16 amino acids. Trimming removed 3 bases from V and 5 bases from J; junction bases left unmatched: 5. The germline gives CDR1 ENHRY, CDR2 SYGVKD. Only in-frame clones appear in the TCRdb table, and some are missing; sequencing was by immunoSEQ multiplex PCR. The sample has about 84,000 clones; around 85% are singletons. The TCR sequence derives from an adult who received the AZD1222 COVID-19 vaccine. The sample in question was peripheral blood, obtained 28 days after the second AZD1222 dose. The chain carries TRBV10-3 and TRBJ2-3, with 13 bases matching TRBD2. This chain's CDR3 is CAISETSGGAQDTQYF. The CDR3 DNA reads as TGTGCCATCAGTGAAACTAGCGGGGGGGCTCAAGATACGCAGTATTTT.